This TCR beta chain stems from a study of radiotherapy plus CTLA-4 blockade in lung cancer. Study as a whole: Among enrolled patients, less than 20% responded and roughly 31% achieved disease control. General observations from the study: Dynamics of early blood T cell clones, together with interferon-beta, were reportedly the best predictors of response. Following radiotherapy plus ipilimumab, tumor-derived TCR clones expanded in the blood.

Germline V gene lookup returns CDR1 GTSNPN and CDR2 SVGIG (reference sequence). Trimming left V 3 bases short and J 5 bases short, with 16 bases between. This CDR3 is built from 14 residues. Each patient with chemo-refractory metastatic non-small-cell lung cancer was treated with focal radiation plus CTLA-4 blockade using ipilimumab. Repertoires were generated with immunoSEQ multiplex PCR, while TCRdb's copy carries only in-frame clones and drops some. The table includes 90,000 or so clones, around 86% detected once. Turning to this clone: As yet, its antigen is unknown.

Sequenced material: peripheral blood, taken from a patient treated with radiotherapy plus ipilimumab. The TCR comes from a human donor with non-small cell lung cancer who had a partial response to radiotherapy plus ipilimumab. This sequence joins TRBV30 and TRBJ1-1; D remains unclear. The chain's CDR3 is CAWRKIPRRTEAFF. The CDR3 nucleotides read TGTGCCTGGAGAAAAATACCCAGAAGAACTGAAGCTTTCTTT.